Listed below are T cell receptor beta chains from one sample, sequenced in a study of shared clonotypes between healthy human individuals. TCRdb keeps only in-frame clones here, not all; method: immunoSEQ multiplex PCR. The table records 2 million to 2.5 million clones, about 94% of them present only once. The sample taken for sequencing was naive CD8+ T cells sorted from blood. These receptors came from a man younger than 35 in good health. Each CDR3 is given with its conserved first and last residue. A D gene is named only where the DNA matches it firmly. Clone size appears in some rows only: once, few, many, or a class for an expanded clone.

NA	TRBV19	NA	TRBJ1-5	CASSTGAANQPQHF	TGTGCCAGTAGTACAGGGGCGGCTAATCAGCCCCAGCATTTT
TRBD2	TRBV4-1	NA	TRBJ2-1	CASSQDQDGGANNEQFF	TGCGCCAGCAGCCAAGATCAGGACGGGGGGGCCAACAATGAGCAGTTCTTC
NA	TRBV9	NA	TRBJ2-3	CASSEDSGGVRTDTQYF	TGTGCCAGCAGCGAAGATTCTGGAGGAGTCCGCACAGATACGCAGTATTTT
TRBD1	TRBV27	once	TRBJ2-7	CASSSRQGNYEQYF	TGTGCCAGCAGCTCCCGACAGGGGAACTACGAGCAGTACTTC
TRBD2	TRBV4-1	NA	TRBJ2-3	CASSQDPLSGGGADTQYF	TGCGCCAGCAGCCAAGACCCCCTTAGCGGGGGAGGTGCAGATACGCAGTATTTT
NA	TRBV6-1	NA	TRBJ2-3	CASSERAYFADTQYF	TGTGCCAGCAGTGAAAGGGCTTATTTCGCAGATACGCAGTATTTT
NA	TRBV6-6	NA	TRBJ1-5	CASLSEVGQPQHF	TGTGCCAGCTTAAGTGAAGTTGGACAGCCCCAGCATTTT
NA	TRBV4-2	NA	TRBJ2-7	CASSQVTGRNEQYF	TGTGCCAGCAGCCAAGTTACAGGAAGAAACGAGCAGTACTTC
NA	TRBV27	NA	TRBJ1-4	CASSLLGGRNRLGFEKLFF	TGTGCCAGCAGTTTATTAGGCGGAAGAAACCGACTGGGGTTTGAAAAACTGTTTTTT
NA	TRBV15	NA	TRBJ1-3	CATSSDRDSGNTIYF	TGTGCCACCAGCAGCGACAGAGACTCTGGAAACACCATATATTTT
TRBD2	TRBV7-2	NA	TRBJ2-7	CASSLISGRASYEQYF	TGTGCCAGCAGCTTAATTTCCGGGAGGGCCAGCTACGAGCAGTACTTC
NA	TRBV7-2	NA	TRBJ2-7	CASSARTLQALYEQYF	TGTGCCAGCAGCGCTAGGACTCTGCAGGCCCTCTACGAGCAGTACTTC
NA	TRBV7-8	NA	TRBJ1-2	CASSLFAGNGYGYTF	TGTGCCAGCAGCTTATTCGCAGGGAATGGGTATGGCTACACCTTC
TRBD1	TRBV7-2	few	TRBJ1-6	CASSPQGGDNSPLHF	TGTGCCAGCAGCCCACAGGGGGGGGATAATTCACCCCTCCACTTT
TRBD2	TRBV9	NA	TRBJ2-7	CASSVGGRATYEQYF	TGTGCCAGCAGCGTAGGCGGGAGGGCCACCTACGAGCAGTACTTC
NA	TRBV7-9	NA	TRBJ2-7	CASSLSDRPTYEQYF	TGTGCCAGCAGCTTAAGCGACAGACCTACCTACGAGCAGTACTTC
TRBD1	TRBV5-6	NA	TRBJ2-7	CASRSTGAMTYEQYF	TGTGCCAGCAGATCCACAGGGGCGATGACCTACGAGCAGTACTTC
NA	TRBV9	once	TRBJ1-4	CASSVSGTDGEKLFF	TGTGCCAGCAGCGTAAGTGGGACCGACGGTGAAAAACTGTTTTTT
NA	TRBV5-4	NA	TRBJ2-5	CASSTIEETQYF	TGTGCCAGCAGCACGATAGAGGAGACCCAGTACTTC
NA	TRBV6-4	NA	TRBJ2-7	CAGKTADYEQYF	TGTGCCGGAAAGACCGCAGACTACGAGCAGTACTTC
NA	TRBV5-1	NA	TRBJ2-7	CASSLFENAYEQYF	TGCGCCAGCAGCTTGTTCGAGAATGCCTACGAGCAGTACTTC
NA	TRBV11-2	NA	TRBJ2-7	CASSLSDEQYF	TGTGCCAGCAGCTTATCCGACGAGCAGTACTTC
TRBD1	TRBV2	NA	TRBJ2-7	CASRPTGYEQYF	TGTGCCAGCAGACCGACAGGGTACGAGCAGTACTTC
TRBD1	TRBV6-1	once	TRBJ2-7	CASSTRTGPPYEQYF	TGTGCCAGCAGTACCCGGACAGGGCCGCCCTACGAGCAGTACTTC
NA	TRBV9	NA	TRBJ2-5	CASSETLSRTQYF	TGTGCCAGCAGCGAGACCCTTTCTAGGACCCAGTACTTC
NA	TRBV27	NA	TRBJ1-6	CASREGTSPLHF	TGTGCCAGCAGGGAGGGTACTTCACCCCTCCACTTT
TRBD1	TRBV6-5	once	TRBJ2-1	CASRLGTGGSNEQFF	TGTGCCAGCAGGTTGGGGACAGGGGGCTCCAATGAGCAGTTCTTC
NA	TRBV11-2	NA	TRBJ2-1	CASSLFAGSSYNEQFF	TGTGCCAGCAGCTTATTTGCGGGAAGCTCCTACAATGAGCAGTTCTTC
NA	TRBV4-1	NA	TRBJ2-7	CASSQDRVPAGSYEQYF	TGCGCCAGCAGCCAAGACCGGGTTCCAGCGGGTTCCTACGAGCAGTACTTC
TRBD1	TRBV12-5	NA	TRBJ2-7	CASGFGPRGLLYEQYF	TGTGCTAGTGGTTTCGGCCCCAGGGGGCTGTTATACGAGCAGTACTTC
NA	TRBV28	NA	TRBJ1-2	CASSFATDRYGYTF	TGTGCCAGCAGTTTCGCCACCGACCGATATGGCTACACCTTC
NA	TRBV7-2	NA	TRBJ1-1	CASSWGRTEAFF	TGTGCCAGCAGCTGGGGACGAACTGAAGCTTTCTTT
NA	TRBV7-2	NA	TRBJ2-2	CASSLARTVPRLPNTGELFF	TGTGCCAGCAGCTTAGCCCGGACAGTACCCCGCTTACCGAACACCGGGGAGCTGTTTTTT
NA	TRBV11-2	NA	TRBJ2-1	CASSLHESYNEQFF	TGTGCCAGCAGCTTACATGAATCCTACAATGAGCAGTTCTTC
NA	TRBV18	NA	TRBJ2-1	CASSPPSQGSEQFF	TGTGCCAGCTCACCACCCTCTCAAGGGAGTGAGCAGTTCTTC
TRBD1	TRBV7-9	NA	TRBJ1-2	CASSTHAETGGYNYGYTF	TGTGCCAGCAGCACCCACGCTGAGACAGGGGGTTACAACTATGGCTACACCTTC